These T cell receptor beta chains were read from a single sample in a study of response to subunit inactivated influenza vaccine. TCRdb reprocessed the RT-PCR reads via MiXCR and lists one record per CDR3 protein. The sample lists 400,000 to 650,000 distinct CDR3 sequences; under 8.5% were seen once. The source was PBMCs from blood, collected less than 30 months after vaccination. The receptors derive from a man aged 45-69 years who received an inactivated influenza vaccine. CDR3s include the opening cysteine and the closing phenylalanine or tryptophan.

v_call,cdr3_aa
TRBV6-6,CASSYSKGYEQYF
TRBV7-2,CASSLAQGQGPHEQFF
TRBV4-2,CASSQGASRGIGELFF
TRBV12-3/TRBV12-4,CASSGGGGQLNEQFF
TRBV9,CASSVVGLGTGELFF
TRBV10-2,CASSVRRGTGELFF
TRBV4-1,CASSQDHKNTQYF
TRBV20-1,CSVSSYNEQFF
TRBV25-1,CASSELGGKRGYEQYF
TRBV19,CASSGRGGSTDTQYF